This entry describes one TCR beta chain. At one boundary the junction diverges from the germline segment, which might be a read error. The CDR3 goes on 3 residues after the read ends, and that part is filled in from the germline J gene. Different DNA sequences within this sample yield the same CDR3. Each participant carried one incident cervical HPV16 infection only. The sample originates from a study of T cells in women clearing cervical HPV infection. On the study more broadly: Controls gave blood once infection was undetectable; cases at lesion identification.

TCRdb's copy holds only in-frame clones and misses some; the assay was immunoSEQ multiplex PCR. Recorded here are 28,000 or so clones; the top ten clones represent approximately 8.1%. The germline CDR1 and CDR2 sequences are LNHDA and SQIVND (reference sequence). This CDR3 has 16 residues. This clonotype was sampled from a woman aged 18 to 75 with a cervical HPV16 infection that either progressed to CIN3+ or cleared (not recorded which). Sequenced sample: blood buffy coat. The chain couples TRBV19 to TRBJ1-3, with D tentatively TRBD1 (6 bases). The CDR3 protein is CASRSQGTSSGNTIYF. CDR3 DNA (partial): TGTGCCAGTAGATCCCAAGGGACATCCTCTGGAAACACT.